The 23 T cell receptor beta chains below were found in one sample sequenced in a study of blood T cell repertoires in COVID-19. TCRdb's table, derived via immunoSEQ multiplex PCR, lists solely in-frame clones and lacks some. The data contain 90,000 to 100,000 clones, 82% of them singletons. The material sequenced was peripheral blood. These receptors originate from a man aged 65 to 85 with active or convalescent COVID-19.

This chain connects TRBV4-3 to TRBJ2-3, with D perhaps TRBD2 (5 bases). The CDR3 has 15 amino acids. With 0 bases removed from V and 1 base from J, the gap between germline ends came to 8 bases. The germline gives CDR1 LGHNA, CDR2 YSLEER. The CDR3 is CASSQDPRGTDTQYF. The CDR3 DNA is TGCGCCAGCAGCCAAGATCCGAGGGGCACAGATACGCAGTATTTT.

This chain uses TRBV24-1 with TRBJ1-2, with TRBD1 identical over 9 bases. The CDR3 sequence is 13 residues long. V shed 3 bases and J 7 bases; nucleotides not matched to a gene: 2. The germline V gene encodes CDR1 KGHDR and CDR2 SFDVKD. The CDR3 region has the DNA TGTGCCACCAGTGATCGGGACAGGGCTGGCTACACCTTC. Translating gives CATSDRDRAGYTF.

V gene TRBV11-3 combines with J gene TRBJ1-6, with D perhaps TRBD1 (5 bases). There are 14 residues in the CDR3. Germline lookup yields CDR1 SGHNT and CDR2 YENEEA. The ends were cut back, 6 bases at V and 9 bases at J, with 15 bases in the middle. CDR3 in amino acids: CASRGTWAGSPLHF. The CDR3 coding sequence is TGTGCCAGCAGGGGGACTTGGGCGGGTTCACCCCTCCACTTT.

This chain connects TRBV6-1 to TRBJ1-2; TRBD1 is a possible D gene (5 bases). V gave up 3 bases and J gave up 4 bases, with 12 bases separating them. CDR3 size: 14 residues. Germline V gene sequence: CDR1 MNHNS, CDR2 SASEGT. CDR3 sequence: CASSEQGSSYGYTF. The CDR3, as DNA: TGTGCCAGCAGTGAGCAGGGTTCAAGCTATGGCTACACCTTC.

This rearrangement joins TRBV5-1 to TRBJ1-1, with D perhaps TRBD1 (6 bases). Per germline, CDR1 SGHRS and CDR2 YFSETQ. This CDR3 has 16 residues. Trimming shortened V by 5 bases and J by 1 base, and 18 bases separated the two germline ends. In nucleotides, the CDR3 is TGCGCCAGCAGTATTCAGGGGCGGGTAGGGAACACTGAAGCTTTCTTT. This gives the protein CASSIQGRVGNTEAFF.

This chain links TRBV15 with TRBJ1-4; a possible D gene is TRBD1 (5 bases). V lost 3 bases, J lost 0 bases, and 11 bases lay in between. CDR1 LNHNV and CDR2 YYDKDF come from the germline V gene (reference sequence). This CDR3 region has 16 residues. The CDR3 DNA reads TGTGCCACCAGCAGGGGATCGACAGCAACTAATGAAAAACTGTTTTTT. Protein: CATSRGSTATNEKLFF.

The rearrangement joins TRBV30 to TRBJ1-3; D remains ambiguous. Between the trimmed V and J ends, which lost 8 bases and 0 bases, there was a span of 11 bases. CDR1 is GTSNPN, CDR2 SVGIG, per germline (reference sequence). The CDR3 loop spans 13 amino acids. CDR3 nucleotide sequence: TGTGCCAGCACCAGCGGCTCTGGAAACACCATATATTTT. It is translated as CASTSGSGNTIYF.

J is TRBJ2-3 and V is TRBV6-2 or TRBV6-3; TRBD2 matches at 11 bases. This CDR3 has 17 residues. The ends lost 6 bases at V and 3 bases at J; junction bases unmatched: 11. CDR1 is MNHEY and CDR2 is SVGEGT in the germline V gene. CDR3 DNA sequence: TGTGCCAGCAGCCCTTTTAGCGGGGGGGTGAGTACAGATACGCAGTATTTT. This encodes CASSPFSGGVSTDTQYF.

This clone appeared a few times. The same CDR3 can be traced to other DNA sequences in this sample. This chain joins TRBV5-5 and TRBJ2-5, with D tentatively TRBD2 (5 bases). Trimming shortened V by 4 bases and J by 2 bases, and 15 bases separated the two germline ends. This CDR3 has 15 amino acids. CDR1 and CDR2 (germline): SGHKS, YYEKEE (reference sequence). CDR3 sequence (DNA): TGTGCCAGCAGCCCAGGTGAGGGAAGGCAAGAGACCCAGTACTTC. Translated: CASSPGEGRQETQYF.

This clone was detected only once. V gene TRBV5-1 combines with J gene TRBJ2-2, with D possibly matching TRBD2 (5 bases). CDR1 and CDR2 from the germline V gene are SGHRS and YFSETQ. The CDR3 has 15 amino acids. Trimming took off 0 bases at V and 4 bases at J, with 10 bases between the two ends. This chain's CDR3 is CASSLEAGGTGELFF. CDR3 in DNA: TGCGCCAGCAGCTTGGAGGCGGGTGGCACCGGGGAGCTGTTTTTT.

The rearrangement links TRBV18 to TRBJ2-1, with D maybe TRBD2 (6 bases). The CDR3 extends over 16 amino acids. The germline V gene encodes CDR1 KGHSH and CDR2 LQKENI. Trimming removed 2 bases at V and 3 bases at J, with 14 bases between. The CDR3 DNA sequence: TGTGCCAGCTCACCATCTCTAAGGGGAGGCTACAATGAGCAGTTCTTC. Amino acid sequence: CASSPSLRGGYNEQFF. The full variable domain, with the rest looked up from reference TRBV18 and TRBJ2-1, is NAGVMQNPRHLVRRRGQEARLRCSPMKGHSHVYWYRQLPEEGLKFMVYLQKENIIDESGMPKERFSAEFPKEGPSILRIQQVVRGDSAAYFCASSPSLRGGYNEQFFGPGTRLTVL.

The chain carries TRBV30 and TRBJ1-6; D is unresolved. This CDR3 is built from 13 residues. Trimming left V 2 bases short and J 6 bases short, with 8 bases between. Germline CDR1 reads GTSNPN; CDR2 reads SVGIG (reference sequence). The CDR3 reads CAWSRESNSPLHF. DNA for the CDR3: TGTGCCTGGAGTAGGGAGTCTAATTCACCCCTCCACTTT.

The J gene is TRBJ1-2, the V gene TRBV2; TRBD1 is a possible D gene (5 bases). Germline loops: CDR1 SNHLY, CDR2 FYNNEI. The CDR3 consists of 17 residues. V was cut by 5 bases and J by 2 bases, with 21 bases left in between. In DNA form, the CDR3 reads TGTGCCAGCAGTCCACTTACAAAGGGGTCGATCAACTATGGCTACACCTTC. Amino acid sequence: CASSPLTKGSINYGYTF.

V and J are TRBV30 and TRBJ2-7; D unclear. This CDR3 region has 12 residues. V was cut by 0 bases and J by 3 bases, with 6 bases left in between. The V gene's germline CDR1 is GTSNPN and CDR2 SVGIG (reference sequence). In DNA form, the CDR3 reads TGTGCCTGGAGTGTAACACGCTACGAGCAGTACTTC. Protein product: CAWSVTRYEQYF.

CDR3 in DNA: TGTGCCAGCAGCCCCCTAGCGGGGGCTTCGGGGGAGACCCAGTACTTC. This sequence encodes CASSPLAGASGETQYF. The chain links TRBV3-1 (or the pseudogene TRBV3-2) to TRBJ2-5; 10 nucleotides agree with TRBD2. V dropped 4 bases and J dropped 5; count of bases not matched to a gene: 10. From germline, CDR1 is LGHDT and CDR2 YNNKEL (reference sequence). The CDR3 extends over 16 amino acids.

This chain connects TRBV19 to TRBJ2-7; D possibly corresponds to TRBD1 (6 bases). The CDR3 runs to 13 residues. Trimming removed 4 bases at V and 2 bases at J, with 9 bases between. Germline V lookup: CDR1 LNHDA, CDR2 SQIVND (reference sequence). CDR3 in DNA: TGTGCCAGTAGTAGAACAGGGACCTACGAGCAGTACTTC. Its translation: CASSRTGTYEQYF.

The gene calls are TRBV6-2 or TRBV6-3 and TRBJ2-5; TRBD1 matches at 8 bases. Losses at the gene ends were 0 bases for V and 3 bases for J; bases not matched to a gene: 15. CDR1 MNHEY and CDR2 SVGEGT come from the germline V gene. This CDR3 is 19 amino acids long. The CDR3 loop is CASSYSDRASDRVKETQYF. The CDR3 bases are TGTGCCAGCAGTTACTCGGACCGGGCGTCGGACAGGGTAAAAGAGACCCAGTACTTC.

V usage is TRBV3-1 (or the pseudogene TRBV3-2) and J usage is TRBJ1-2; a weak D match, TRBD1 (6 bases). V lost 2 bases to trimming and J lost 5 bases, with 18 bases between them. The germline gives CDR1 LGHDT, CDR2 YNNKEL (reference sequence). The CDR3 covers 16 residues. CDR3 nucleotide sequence: TGTGCCAGCAGCCAACCTACGACAGGTCTAGATTATGGCTACACCTTC. Amino acids: CASSQPTTGLDYGYTF.

The genes are TRBV12-5 and TRBJ2-1; D call uncertain. Germline loops: CDR1 LGHNT, CDR2 FRNRAP. This CDR3 is 11 amino acids long. Trimming left V 1 base short and J 12 bases short, with 7 bases between. The CDR3 spells CASGLGRRQFF. DNA for the CDR3: TGTGCTAGTGGTTTGGGGCGGAGGCAGTTCTTC.

The CDR3 nucleotides read TGCGCCAGCAGCCAAGCCCCGACAGTAAACACAGATACGCAGTATTTT. This gives the protein CASSQAPTVNTDTQYF. This chain links TRBV4-1 with TRBJ2-3; D possibly corresponds to TRBD1 (5 bases). This CDR3 contains 16 residues. The V end lost 1 base, the J end lost 2 bases, and 13 bases lay between the germline ends. Germline V gives CDR1 MGHRA, CDR2 YSYEKL.

This rearrangement joins TRBV19 to TRBJ1-4; perhaps TRBD1 as D (5 bases). CDR1 is LNHDA and CDR2 is SQIVND in the germline V gene (reference sequence). Trimming shortened V by 5 bases and J by 0 bases, and 13 bases separated the two germline ends. The length of the CDR3 is 16 residues. The chain's CDR3 is CASSGGRPATNEKLFF. The CDR3 nucleotides read TGTGCCAGTAGTGGGGGGAGACCGGCAACTAATGAAAAACTGTTTTTT.

The chain recombines TRBV4-2 with TRBJ1-5, with D tentatively TRBD1 (5 bases). The CDR3 runs to 17 residues. Trimming removed 0 bases at V and 1 base at J, with 13 bases between. The germline CDR1 and CDR2 sequences are LGHNA and YNFKEQ. DNA for the CDR3: TGTGCCAGCAGCCAAGATTGGGGGGGGAGCAGCAATCAGCCCCAGCATTTT. This sequence encodes CASSQDWGGSSNQPQHF.

CDR3 residues: CASSSGQSSYEQYF. DNA for the CDR3: TGTGCCAGCAGTAGCGGGCAAAGCTCCTACGAGCAGTACTTC. The rearrangement uses TRBV2 and TRBJ2-7; perhaps TRBD2 as D (6 bases). Per the germline V gene, CDR1 is SNHLY and CDR2 is FYNNEI. There are 14 residues in the CDR3. Trimming took 5 bases from V and 0 from J, leaving 11 bases between them.